The 13 T cell receptor beta chains given below trace back to one sample, sequenced in a study of T cell responses to AZD1222 COVID-19 vaccine. Some clones are missing from TCRdb's copy, which holds only in-frame ones; the method was immunoSEQ multiplex PCR. This sample yields some 120,000 clones, of which 92% are seen a single time; around 0.96% belongs to the top ten. Specimen: peripheral blood, collected on day 0 of AZD1222 vaccination. These receptors were taken from an adult in good health.

This clone was observed a handful of times. J is TRBJ1-1 and V is TRBV2, with a possible D match to TRBD1 (5 bases). Trimming cost V 6 bases and J 1 base, with 9 bases left between them. The CDR3 length is 13 residues. Germline V gene lookup returns CDR1 SNHLY and CDR2 FYNNEI. CDR3 in amino acids: CASRGRRNTEAFF. CDR3 DNA: TGTGCCAGCAGGGGACGGAGGAACACTGAAGCTTTCTTT.

This clone is a singleton in its sample. The chain has TRBV21-1 and TRBJ2-2; the listed D gene, TRBD1, was not tested against the DNA. TRBV21-1 is a known pseudogene. The CDR3 totals 17 residues. The CDR3 protein is CASSKSFQADTTGELFF. CDR3 bases: TGTGCCAGCAGCAAAAGTTTCCAGGCCGATACCACCGGGGAGCTGTTTTTT.

This clone showed up just once. This sequence joins TRBV6-5 and TRBJ1-4, with unresolved D. V shed 5 bases and J shed 4 bases, with 11 bases lying between them. The germline CDR1 and CDR2 sequences are MNHEY and SVGAGI. This CDR3 spans 14 amino acids. In DNA, the CDR3 is TGTGCCAGCAGTCCCGGGGTGTTTAATGAAAAACTGTTTTTT. This sequence encodes CASSPGVFNEKLFF.

The gene calls are TRBV13 and TRBJ1-1, with 9 bases lining up with TRBD1. After removal of 3 bases from V and 8 bases from J, the junction contained 4 bases not matched to a gene. Germline V gives CDR1 PRHDT, CDR2 FYEKMQ (reference sequence). This CDR3 region has 13 residues. The CDR3 region is CASSFNRGQEAFF. The CDR3 nucleotides read TGTGCCAGCAGCTTTAACAGGGGGCAGGAAGCTTTCTTT.

The chain couples TRBV2 to TRBJ1-2; 7 bases are a match to TRBD1. The germline CDR1 and CDR2 sequences are SNHLY and FYNNEI. The CDR3 is made up of 14 amino acids. V lost 8 bases to trimming and J lost 8 bases; unmatched junction nucleotides: 14. CDR3 amino acids: CASRLQGTVGGYTF. The CDR3 DNA reads TGTGCCAGCCGACTACAGGGGACGGTAGGCGGCTACACCTTC.

This clone was detected once. The chain recombines TRBV18 with TRBJ1-1; no clear D gene. This CDR3 region has 14 residues. Germline CDR1 KGHSH, CDR2 LQKENI. The ends were cut back, 3 bases at V and 1 base at J, with 9 bases in the middle. For the CDR3, the DNA is TGTGCCAGCTCACCCGAAACAGAGAACACTGAAGCTTTCTTT. Amino acids: CASSPETENTEAFF.

This clone was picked up a small number of times. The chain is built from TRBV3-1 (or the pseudogene TRBV3-2) and TRBJ1-2, with TRBD1 matching over 7 bases. Germline V gives CDR1 LGHDT, CDR2 YNNKEL (reference sequence). This CDR3 is 13 amino acids long. Trimming took 3 bases from V and 6 from J; bases not matched to a gene: 4. CDR3 bases: TGTGCCAGCAGCCACGGGACAGACCATGGCTACACCTTC. This translates into CASSHGTDHGYTF.

CDR3 in DNA: TGTGCCAGCAGCCCCCAATCAGGGACTAGTAGGTTCTTC. It specifies CASSPQSGTSRFF. This rearrangement joins TRBV3-1 (or the pseudogene TRBV3-2) to TRBJ2-1, with 8 positions matching TRBD2. The CDR3 extends over 13 amino acids. V lost 4 bases, J lost 15 bases, and 11 bases stayed unmatched. Per germline, CDR1 LGHDT and CDR2 YNNKEL (reference sequence).

Here the CDR3 reads CASSPGAGTQYF. The CDR3 DNA follows: TGTGCCAGCAGCCCCGGCGCGGGTACGCAGTATTTT. This chain connects TRBV7-9 to TRBJ2-3; D is perhaps TRBD2 (5 bases). The germline V gene encodes CDR1 SEHNR and CDR2 FQNEAQ (reference sequence). This CDR3 is built from 12 residues. Trimming took 5 bases from V and 8 from J, leaving 11 bases between them. Combining the CDR3 with reference TRBV7-9 and TRBJ2-3 gives the whole variable domain DTGVSQNPRHKITKRGQNVTFRCDPISEHNRLYWYRQTLGQGPEFLTYFQNEAQLEKSRLLSDRFSAERPKGSFSTLEIQRTEQGDSAMYLCASSPGAGTQYFGPGTRLTVL.

The chain has TRBV2 and TRBJ1-2; 10 bases are shared with TRBD1. Germline CDR1 and CDR2: SNHLY and FYNNEI. The V segment lost 6 bases and the J segment 6 bases; nucleotides outside the gene matches: 7. CDR3 size: 14 residues. This CDR3 reads CASSGDRGGHGYTF. CDR3 bases: TGTGCCAGCAGCGGGGACAGGGGAGGGCATGGCTACACCTTC.

This clone has just a few counts. V usage is TRBV5-5 and J usage is TRBJ2-2; D remains unclear. CDR3 length: 14 residues. Trimming stripped 6 bases from V and 0 bases from J, with 9 bases between. Looked up from germline, CDR1 is SGHKS and CDR2 is YYEKEE (reference sequence). DNA of the CDR3: TGTGCCAGCACTCGTACGTCGAACACCGGGGAGCTGTTTTTT. Translating gives CASTRTSNTGELFF.

This chain joins TRBV29-1 and TRBJ2-3; 13 nucleotides line up with TRBD2. The CDR3 length is 15 residues. Trimming cost V 5 bases and J 2 bases; bases outside gene matches: 4. The V gene's germline CDR1 is SQVTM and CDR2 ANQGSEA. CDR3 residues: CSVMTSGGNTDTQYF. CDR3 coding DNA: TGCAGCGTTATGACTAGCGGGGGGAACACAGATACGCAGTATTTT.

The CDR3 nucleotides are TGTGCCAGCAGCTTAGAAGTCATTGGCGGGAGCGCCTACAATGAGCAGTTCTTC. Its protein is CASSLEVIGGSAYNEQFF. The chain combines TRBV7-8 with TRBJ2-1; 7 positions agree with TRBD2. Germline trimming cut 1 base from V and 2 bases from J; bases unmatched to any gene: 11. The germline gives CDR1 SGHVS, CDR2 FQNEAQ. The CDR3 covers 18 residues.